These 28 T cell receptor beta chains were all obtained from the same sample, sequenced in a study of cytomegalovirus exposure and HLA in healthy donors. Primers: 60 Vbeta forward and 13 Jbeta reverse. Repertoires were generated with immunoSEQ multiplex PCR, while TCRdb's copy carries only in-frame clones and drops some. The sample carries about 150,000 clones, over 70% recorded once. The sample was PBMCs. The receptors come from a man in his thirties or forties in good health and CMV-seropositive.

CDR3 sequence: CASSLRGGDGELFF. In nucleotides, the CDR3 is TGTGCCAGCAGTTTAAGGGGCGGGGACGGGGAGCTGTTTTTT. J is TRBJ2-2 and V is TRBV28, with D possibly matching TRBD2 (6 bases). CDR1 MDHEN and CDR2 SYDVKM come from the germline V gene. V shed 2 bases and J shed 7 bases, with 11 bases lying between them. The CDR3 has 14 amino acids.

The chain carries TRBV7-3 and TRBJ2-1, with 9 bases lining up with TRBD2. Germline CDR1 SGHTA, CDR2 FQGTGA. This CDR3 comprises 14 residues. J gave up 8 bases and V 3 bases, and 5 bases lay outside the gene matches. The CDR3 sequence: CASSFAGGQDEQFF. Here the CDR3 DNA reads TGTGCCAGCAGCTTTGCGGGAGGGCAAGATGAGCAGTTCTTC.

The genes are TRBV2 and TRBJ1-1; 10 nucleotides align to TRBD1. J gave up 7 bases and V 3 bases, and 8 bases lay outside the gene matches. The CDR3 is 15 amino acids. Germline V CDR1 and CDR2: SNHLY, FYNNEI. The CDR3 reads CASSEDRGARIEAFF. DNA of the CDR3: TGTGCCAGCAGTGAGGACAGGGGGGCCCGAATTGAAGCTTTCTTT.

V and J are TRBV6-1 and TRBJ2-7; 7 nucleotides align to TRBD2. The CDR3 is 14 amino acids. Trimming took 5 bases from V and 3 from J; bases not matched to a gene: 7. CDR1 MNHNS and CDR2 SASEGT come from the germline V gene. The CDR3 region has the DNA TGTGCCAGCAGTACACGGGACTACTTCTACGAGCAGTACTTC. It yields the protein CASSTRDYFYEQYF.

V is TRBV5-1 and J is TRBJ2-2; tentatively, D is TRBD1 (6 bases). Germline values: CDR1 SGHRS, CDR2 YFSETQ. The germline V and J ends were trimmed by 0 bases and 4 bases, with 10 bases remaining between them. The CDR3 runs to 15 residues. CDR3 in DNA: TGCGCCAGCAGCTTGGCGCAGGGGACCACCGGGGAGCTGTTTTTT. Translation gives CASSLAQGTTGELFF.

This clone turned up a few times. The gene calls are TRBV6-5 and TRBJ2-7, with D hard to call. V lost 5 bases and J lost 2, with 10 bases in between. Germline V gene sequence: CDR1 MNHEY, CDR2 SVGAGI. The CDR3 spans 13 residues. In DNA, the CDR3 is TGTGCCAGCAGTGCGGAGCGAACCTACGAGCAGTACTTC. It encodes CASSAERTYEQYF.

On this clone itself: This same CDR3 is encoded by further DNA sequences in the sample. This chain connects TRBV6-5 to TRBJ1-5; D uncertain. The CDR3 length is 14 residues. Trimming shortened V by 3 bases and J by 0 bases, and 6 bases separated the two germline ends. Germline assignment: CDR1 MNHEY and CDR2 SVGAGI. The CDR3 loop is CASSYSYSNQPQHF. CDR3 nucleotides: TGTGCCAGCAGTTATAGTTATAGCAATCAGCCCCAGCATTTT.

The J gene is TRBJ2-7, the V gene TRBV19; 8 bases agree with TRBD2. Per the germline V gene, CDR1 is LNHDA and CDR2 is SQIVND (reference sequence). The CDR3 covers 13 residues. Germline trimming cut 6 bases from V and 5 bases from J; bases unmatched to any gene: 6. This CDR3 is CASSVGLVNEQYF. CDR3 sequence (DNA): TGTGCCAGTAGCGTGGGACTAGTAAACGAGCAGTACTTC.

The rearrangement uses TRBV25-1 and TRBJ2-1; TRBD2 agrees at 15 bases. The CDR3 length is 17 residues. Germline CDR1 is MGHDK and CDR2 is SYGVNS. V lost 5 bases, J lost 1 base, and 3 bases stayed unmatched. CDR3 nucleotide sequence: TGTGCCAGCAGTTCCGGACTAGCGGGAGGGTCCTACAATGAGCAGTTCTTC. The encoded protein is CASSSGLAGGSYNEQFF.

This clone was counted a few times. This chain links TRBV2 with TRBJ2-7; tentative D call: TRBD2 (6 bases). From germline, CDR1 is SNHLY and CDR2 FYNNEI. V was pared by 0 bases and J by 3 bases, with 9 bases between. The CDR3 spans 14 residues. CDR3 region: CASSEAGGVYEQYF. Here the CDR3 DNA reads TGTGCCAGCAGTGAAGCGGGCGGGGTCTACGAGCAGTACTTC. The full variable domain, rest sourced from reference TRBV2 and TRBJ2-7, is EPEVTQTPSHQVTQMGQEVILRCVPISNHLYFYWYRQILGQKVEFLVSFYNNEISEKSEIFDDQFSVERPDGSNFTLKIRSTKLEDSAMYFCASSEAGGVYEQYFGPGTRLTVT.

The V call is TRBV18, the J call TRBJ1-4, with unresolved D. In germline, CDR1 is KGHSH, CDR2 LQKENI. This CDR3 is 12 amino acids long. V was cut by 6 bases and J by 8 bases, with 10 bases left in between. For the CDR3, the DNA is TGTGCCAGCTCGGAGGTGGGCGAAAAACTGTTTTTT. This translates into CASSEVGEKLFF.

This chain uses TRBV2 with TRBJ1-5; the match to TRBD1 covers 9 bases. This CDR3 contains 15 residues. Germline values: CDR1 SNHLY, CDR2 FYNNEI. Germline trimming cut 7 bases from V and 5 bases from J; bases unmatched to any gene: 9. Written as DNA, the CDR3 is TGTGCCAGCAATTTGGACAGGGGTGGCGATCAGCCCCAGCATTTT. This gives the protein CASNLDRGGDQPQHF.

This chain connects TRBV28 to TRBJ1-1; no firm D call. Trimming removed 3 bases at V and 3 bases at J, with 8 bases between. Per germline, CDR1 MDHEN and CDR2 SYDVKM. The CDR3 has 13 residues. The CDR3: CASSFYKHTEAFF. The CDR3 DNA reads TGTGCCAGCAGTTTTTACAAACACACTGAAGCTTTCTTT.

The CDR3 sequence is CATSRDWGRDTIYF. CDR3 DNA sequence: TGTGCCACCAGCAGAGATTGGGGGAGGGACACCATATATTTT. The V call is TRBV15, the J call TRBJ1-3; a possible D gene is TRBD1 (5 bases). This CDR3 has 14 residues. Looked up from germline, CDR1 is LNHNV and CDR2 is YYDKDF (reference sequence). Deletions cut 0 bases from V and 8 bases from J, with 11 bases between.

This chain uses TRBV28 with TRBJ2-5; no firm D call. V lost 4 bases and J 3 bases, leaving 3 bases between the germline ends. The CDR3 length is 11 residues. CDR1 and CDR2 from the germline V gene are MDHEN and SYDVKM. The CDR3: CASSYKETQYF. For the CDR3, the DNA is TGTGCCAGCAGTTATAAAGAGACCCAGTACTTC.

Notes on this clone: At one end the junction does not follow the germline gene, possibly because of a read error. The V call is TRBV5-6, the J call TRBJ2-2; TRBD1 agrees at 10 bases. The germline CDR1 and CDR2 sequences are SGHDT and YYEEEE. The CDR3 runs 17 residues. This CDR3 reads CAGSAVGDRGNTGELFF. CDR3 coding DNA: TGTGCCGGCAGCGCGGTTGGGGACAGGGGGAACACCGGGGAGCTGTTTTTT.

The chain carries TRBV20-1 and TRBJ2-3, with a tentative D call TRBD2 (6 bases). The CDR3 length is 11 residues. Trimming removed 5 bases from V and 14 bases from J, with 17 bases in between. CDR1 is DFQATT, CDR2 SNEGSKA, per germline (reference sequence). CDR3 in amino acids: CSALDYPTSYF. DNA of the CDR3: TGCAGTGCTCTGGACTATCCCACCTCGTATTTT.

This rearrangement joins TRBV19 to TRBJ1-1, with a possible D match to TRBD1 (6 bases). Trimming pared 9 bases from V and 3 bases from J, leaving 14 bases between. CDR1 and CDR2 (germline): LNHDA, SQIVND (reference sequence). The CDR3 contains 13 residues. CDR3 nucleotide sequence: TGTGCCAGCCAGGACAGCACGGACACTGAAGCTTTCTTT. This encodes CASQDSTDTEAFF.

CDR3 loop: CASSQDQRREVDTQYF. In nucleotides, the CDR3 is TGTGCCAGCAGCCAAGATCAGAGGCGGGAGGTAGATACGCAGTATTTT. This rearrangement joins TRBV4-2 to TRBJ2-3; 8 bases align to TRBD2. The CDR3 sequence is 16 residues long. V shed 0 bases, J shed 5 bases, and the junction held 7 bases outside the gene matches. CDR1 is LGHNA, CDR2 YNFKEQ, per germline.

This rearrangement joins TRBV9 to TRBJ2-1; 9 nucleotides agree with TRBD2. V shed 3 bases, J shed 3 bases, and the junction held 1 base outside the gene matches. This CDR3 spans 14 amino acids. CDR1 is SGDLS and CDR2 is YYNGEE in the germline V gene. The CDR3 bases are TGTGCCAGCAGCGCTAGCGGGAACTACAATGAGCAGTTCTTC. As protein: CASSASGNYNEQFF.

This clone occurred a few times. The V and J genes are TRBV4-2 and TRBJ2-7; D perhaps matches TRBD2 (6 bases). CDR1 is LGHNA and CDR2 is YNFKEQ in the germline V gene. CDR3 length: 14 residues. Trimming took off 2 bases at V and 3 bases at J, with 11 bases between the two ends. The CDR3 sequence: CASSQLTRGYEQYF. The CDR3 nucleotides are TGTGCCAGCAGCCAACTAACGCGGGGCTACGAGCAGTACTTC.

V gene TRBV19 combines with J gene TRBJ2-7; TRBD2 aligns across 7 bases. Unmatched junction bases numbered 14, after V lost 8 bases and J lost 4 bases. The CDR3 sequence is 15 residues long. Germline V gene lookup returns CDR1 LNHDA and CDR2 SQIVND (reference sequence). The CDR3 reads CASSWTGGALYEQYF. The CDR3 nucleotides read TGTGCCAGTTCGTGGACGGGGGGAGCCCTTTACGAGCAGTACTTC. The variable domain in full, completed from reference TRBV19 and TRBJ2-7, reads DGGITQSPKYLFRKEGQNVTLSCEQNLNHDAMYWYRQDPGQGLRLIYYSQIVNDFQKGDIAEGYSVSREKKESFPLTVTSAQKNPTAFYLCASSWTGGALYEQYFGPGTRLTVT.

The chain joins TRBV6-1 to TRBJ2-2; TRBD1 is a possible D gene (6 bases). The V end was cut by 6 bases, the J end by 8 bases, with 16 bases between. Germline V gene data show CDR1 as MNHNS and CDR2 as SASEGT. The CDR3 has 14 residues. CDR3: CASRTFWGQGELFF. The CDR3 DNA reads TGTGCCAGCAGAACCTTTTGGGGGCAGGGGGAGCTGTTTTTT.

The chain joins TRBV28 to TRBJ2-1; maybe TRBD2 (5 bases). V lost 5 bases to trimming and J lost 4 bases, with 9 bases between them. Germline loops: CDR1 MDHEN, CDR2 SYDVKM. The CDR3 length is 13 residues. DNA for the CDR3: TGTGCCAGCAGTACCGGGGTATACAATGAGCAGTTCTTC. Amino acid sequence: CASSTGVYNEQFF.

In its sample, this clone was seen a few times. The chain couples TRBV6-1 to TRBJ1-4; D uncertain. Trimming stripped 4 bases from V and 4 bases from J, with 13 bases between. Germline assignment: CDR1 MNHNS and CDR2 SASEGT. There are 15 residues in the CDR3. The CDR3 nucleotides read TGTGCCAGCAGTGTGAATGACGGAGATAATGAAAAACTGTTTTTT. Its protein product is CASSVNDGDNEKLFF.

The chain employs TRBV7-2 and TRBJ2-7; TRBD2 agrees at 11 bases. CDR1 and CDR2 from the germline V gene are SGHTA and FQGNSA. This CDR3 has 16 amino acids. V gave up 4 bases and J gave up 2 bases; unmatched junction bases: 7. CDR3 in DNA: TGTGCCAGCAGCTCCCAAGGACTAGCGGGCACCTACGAGCAGTACTTC. Its translation is CASSSQGLAGTYEQYF.

The chain links TRBV10-3 to TRBJ2-4, with D possibly TRBD1 on 5 matching bases. CDR3 length: 16 amino acids. V was shortened by 3 bases and J by 2 bases, with 14 bases between the two germline ends. The V gene's germline CDR1 is ENHRY and CDR2 SYGVKD. The CDR3 nucleotides are TGTGCCATCAGTGATTGGTCGGCAGGGACCAAAAACATTCAGTACTTC. Translation gives CAISDWSAGTKNIQYF.

The V call is TRBV2, the J call TRBJ1-4, with 9 bases fitting TRBD1. Germline V lookup: CDR1 SNHLY, CDR2 FYNNEI. CDR3 length: 14 amino acids. The ends lost 10 bases at V and 5 bases at J; junction bases unmatched: 8. CDR3 nucleotides: TGTGCCACCATGACCGGGACAGGGAATGAAAAACTGTTTTTT. Encoded protein: CATMTGTGNEKLFF. The full variable domain, rest sourced from reference TRBV2 and TRBJ1-4, is EPEVTQTPSHQVTQMGQEVILRCVPISNHLYFYWYRQILGQKVEFLVSFYNNEISEKSEIFDDQFSVERPDGSNFTLKIRSTKLEDSAMYFCATMTGTGNEKLFFGSGTQLSVL.